One sample yielded the 21 T cell receptor beta chains listed below, sequenced in a study of cytotoxic CD8 clonotypes in ibrutinib-treated CLL. Method: immunoSEQ multiplex PCR; TCRdb's copy keeps in-frame clones and lacks some. In the table there are 150,000 to 200,000 clones, approximately 90% of which are singletons. The material sequenced was PBMCs, taken at disease progression, from a patient treated with ibrutinib. These TCRs come from a human donor with chronic lymphocytic leukemia.

The V gene is TRBV5-6, the J gene TRBJ2-1; 7 bases are shared with TRBD1. Trimming removed 3 bases from V and 0 bases from J; junction bases left unmatched: 6. Looked up from germline, CDR1 is SGHDT and CDR2 is YYEEEE. This CDR3 spans 16 amino acids. The CDR3 DNA reads as TGTGCCAGCAGCTGGGGACAGCTGAGCTCCTACAATGAGCAGTTCTTC. Its translation: CASSWGQLSSYNEQFF.

The chain joins TRBV10-3 to TRBJ2-5, with D maybe TRBD2 (5 bases). The CDR3 covers 14 residues. Trimming left V 4 bases short and J 5 bases short, with 14 bases between. Per the germline V gene, CDR1 is ENHRY and CDR2 is SYGVKD. This CDR3 is CAISGLPTGETQYF. The CDR3 DNA reads as TGTGCCATCAGTGGTCTCCCTACGGGGGAGACCCAGTACTTC.

The V gene is TRBV7-9, the J gene TRBJ2-4, with D perhaps TRBD1 (6 bases). The V gene lost 5 bases and the J gene lost 5 bases, with 7 bases spanning the gap. This CDR3 spans 12 amino acids. Per germline, CDR1 SEHNR and CDR2 FQNEAQ (reference sequence). The CDR3 nucleotides read TGTGCCAGCAGCCGACAGGAAAACATTCAGTACTTC. Its protein product is CASSRQENIQYF.

This chain connects TRBV9 to TRBJ2-5; 9 positions match TRBD2. Germline CDR1 is SGDLS and CDR2 is YYNGEE. The CDR3 runs to 18 residues. J was trimmed by 2 bases and V by 4 bases; bases with no gene match: 15. CDR3 nucleotide sequence: TGTGCCAGCAGCCAGGGAGTAGCGGGAGTTTGGGGGCAAGAGACCCAGTACTTC. Protein product: CASSQGVAGVWGQETQYF.

The chain couples TRBV18 to TRBJ2-7; weak D call: TRBD1 (6 bases). Germline V lookup: CDR1 KGHSH, CDR2 LQKENI. This CDR3 is built from 13 residues. Trimming stripped 3 bases from V and 7 bases from J, with 13 bases between. CDR3 sequence: CASSPQGSGEQYF. The CDR3 nucleotides read TGTGCCAGCTCACCCCAGGGGTCTGGGGAGCAGTACTTC.

V is TRBV19 and J is TRBJ1-5, with a possible D match to TRBD1 (6 bases). The length of the CDR3 is 15 residues. V lost 0 bases, J lost 4 bases, and 10 bases lay in between. CDR1 is LNHDA, CDR2 SQIVND, per germline (reference sequence). CDR3 in amino acids: CASSIEAGVNQPQHF. DNA of the CDR3: TGTGCCAGTAGTATAGAGGCAGGGGTTAATCAGCCCCAGCATTTT. The entire variable domain, with the rest obtained from reference TRBV19 and TRBJ1-5, is as follows: DGGITQSPKYLFRKEGQNVTLSCEQNLNHDAMYWYRQDPGQGLRLIYYSQIVNDFQKGDIAEGYSVSREKKESFPLTVTSAQKNPTAFYLCASSIEAGVNQPQHFGDGTRLSIL.

The J gene is TRBJ2-7, the V gene TRBV4-3; the match to TRBD2 covers 12 bases. The germline CDR1 and CDR2 sequences are LGHNA and YSLEER. The CDR3 contains 16 residues. Trimming removed 3 bases from V and 2 bases from J; junction bases left unmatched: 5. The CDR3 loop reads CASSHILAGGAYEQYF. For the CDR3, the DNA is TGCGCCAGCAGCCATATTCTAGCGGGAGGGGCCTACGAGCAGTACTTC.

V and J are TRBV2 and TRBJ2-1; 11 bases match TRBD2. The CDR3 has 16 residues. The V gene's germline CDR1 is SNHLY and CDR2 FYNNEI. With 7 bases clipped from V and 3 bases from J, the junction kept 8 bases outside the gene matches. CDR3 amino acids: CASKATGTSGYNEQFF. CDR3 nucleotide sequence: TGTGCCAGCAAGGCTACCGGGACTAGCGGCTACAATGAGCAGTTCTTC.

The chain has TRBV6-5 and TRBJ2-6, with unresolved D. The CDR3 extends over 14 amino acids. The germline V gene has CDR1 MNHEY and CDR2 SVGAGI. V was clipped by 5 bases and J by 4 bases, with 9 bases between them. CDR3 nucleotides: TGTGCCAGCAGTCCTAATCTCGGGGCCAACGTCCTGACTTTC. Translation: CASSPNLGANVLTF.

The chain recombines TRBV27 with TRBJ2-3; no definite D call. Germline V gene lookup returns CDR1 MNHEY and CDR2 SMNVEV (reference sequence). The CDR3 has 16 amino acids. V lost 0 bases to trimming and J lost 0 bases, with 10 bases between them. The CDR3 nucleotides read TGTGCCAGCAGTTTATCGGCAGGAGCTAGCACAGATACGCAGTATTTT. Translating it yields CASSLSAGASTDTQYF.

V gene TRBV25-1 combines with J gene TRBJ2-1, with unresolved D. Germline CDR1 and CDR2: MGHDK and SYGVNS. V lost 7 bases and J lost 0, with 13 bases in between. CDR3 size: 15 residues. The CDR3: CASTAAGSSYNEQFF. CDR3 bases: TGTGCCAGCACTGCCGCCGGAAGCTCCTACAATGAGCAGTTCTTC. Supplemented by reference TRBV25-1 and TRBJ2-1, the full variable domain reads EADIYQTPRYLVIGTGKKITLECSQTMGHDKMYWYQQDPGMELHLIHYSYGVNSTEKGDLSSESTVSRIRTEHFPLTLESARPSHTSQYLCASTAAGSSYNEQFFGPGTRLTVL.

This chain links TRBV7-3 with TRBJ1-2; a weak D match, TRBD1 (5 bases). Deletions cut 3 bases from V and 7 bases from J, with 12 bases between. CDR3 length equals 13 residues. Germline CDR1 is SGHTA and CDR2 is FQGTGA. The CDR3 reads CASSFREGSGYTF. Here the CDR3 DNA reads TGTGCCAGCAGCTTCAGGGAAGGAAGTGGCTACACCTTC. Using reference TRBV7-3 and TRBJ1-2 for the parts outside the CDR3, the full variable domain is GAGVSQTPSNKVTEKGKYVELRCDPISGHTALYWYRQSLGQGPEFLIYFQGTGAADDSGLPNDRFFAVRPEGSVSTLKIQRTERGDSAVYLCASSFREGSGYTFGSGTRLTVV.

The rearrangement uses TRBV5-1 and TRBJ1-1; no clear D gene. Germline assignment: CDR1 SGHRS and CDR2 YFSETQ. The V and J ends lost 1 base and 8 bases respectively, with 9 bases between them. The CDR3 spans 12 residues. The DNA for the CDR3 is TGCGCCAGCAGCTTGACCGGGCAGGAAGCTTTCTTT. Its translation is CASSLTGQEAFF.

Here the CDR3 DNA reads TGTGCCAGCAGTGGGCCCCGCCGGGGCACAGATACGCAGTATTTT. As protein: CASSGPRRGTDTQYF. The genes are TRBV6-1 and TRBJ2-3; D unresolved. CDR1 and CDR2 (germline): MNHNS, SASEGT. The CDR3 has 15 amino acids. The V gene lost 4 bases and the J gene lost 1 base, with 12 bases spanning the gap.

The J gene is TRBJ2-3, the V gene TRBV28, with TRBD2 identical over 13 bases. The V gene's germline CDR1 is MDHEN and CDR2 SYDVKM. The V and J ends lost 5 bases and 4 bases, in that order; junction bases with no gene match: 6. The CDR3 contains 16 residues. The CDR3 loop reads CASSKLAGGPADTQYF. The DNA of the CDR3 is TGTGCCAGCAGTAAACTAGCGGGAGGGCCCGCAGATACGCAGTATTTT.

The rearrangement uses TRBV5-4 and TRBJ2-7, with TRBD1 as a possible D gene (6 bases). This CDR3 is built from 17 residues. From germline, CDR1 is SGHNT and CDR2 YYREEE (reference sequence). V was trimmed by 5 bases and J by 5 bases, leaving 26 bases between them. Here the CDR3 DNA reads TGTGCCAGCAGTCCACATAACCAGGGGAGATCTATCCACGAGCAGTACTTC. This codes for CASSPHNQGRSIHEQYF.

The rearrangement joins TRBV27 to TRBJ2-7; 8 bases match TRBD2. CDR3 size: 16 residues. The V and J ends lost 2 bases and 2 bases, in that order; junction bases with no gene match: 8. The V gene's germline CDR1 is MNHEY and CDR2 SMNVEV (reference sequence). The CDR3 loop reads CASSLTRTSWTYEQYF. CDR3 DNA: TGTGCCAGCAGTTTAACAAGGACTAGCTGGACCTACGAGCAGTACTTC.

V and J are TRBV4-2 and TRBJ2-7; D might be TRBD2 (5 bases). The CDR3 extends over 15 amino acids. V lost 0 bases and J 3 bases, leaving 12 bases between the germline ends. Per germline, CDR1 LGHNA and CDR2 YNFKEQ. CDR3 in DNA: TGTGCCAGCAGCCAAGAGGAGGTTCGGGGCTACGAGCAGTACTTC. Translation gives CASSQEEVRGYEQYF.

The chain links TRBV6-1 to TRBJ1-1; D gene unclear. The CDR3 is made up of 13 amino acids. Per the germline V gene, CDR1 is MNHNS and CDR2 is SASEGT. The V and J ends lost 4 bases and 0 bases respectively, with 6 bases between them. CDR3 in DNA: TGTGCCAGCAGTGTCCAGGTGAACACTGAAGCTTTCTTT. Amino acids: CASSVQVNTEAFF.

With respect to this clone: The junction differs from germline at one of its ends, possibly a read error. The chain joins TRBV27 to TRBJ2-1, with a possible D match to TRBD2 (5 bases). The germline gives CDR1 MNHEY, CDR2 SMNVEV (reference sequence). CDR3 size: 17 residues. This chain's CDR3 is CASRNGLFQDSNNEQFF. The CDR3 coding sequence is TGTGCCAGCAGGAACGGTCTTTTTCAGGACTCCAACAATGAGCAGTTCTTC.

The CDR3 spells CASSLSQASNYGYTF. The CDR3 DNA sequence: TGTGCCAGCAGTTTATCACAGGCCTCTAACTATGGCTACACCTTC. The V and J genes are TRBV28 and TRBJ1-2, with D tentatively TRBD1 (5 bases). V was pared by 1 base and J by 0 bases, with 9 bases between. Per germline, CDR1 MDHEN and CDR2 SYDVKM. This CDR3 region has 15 residues.